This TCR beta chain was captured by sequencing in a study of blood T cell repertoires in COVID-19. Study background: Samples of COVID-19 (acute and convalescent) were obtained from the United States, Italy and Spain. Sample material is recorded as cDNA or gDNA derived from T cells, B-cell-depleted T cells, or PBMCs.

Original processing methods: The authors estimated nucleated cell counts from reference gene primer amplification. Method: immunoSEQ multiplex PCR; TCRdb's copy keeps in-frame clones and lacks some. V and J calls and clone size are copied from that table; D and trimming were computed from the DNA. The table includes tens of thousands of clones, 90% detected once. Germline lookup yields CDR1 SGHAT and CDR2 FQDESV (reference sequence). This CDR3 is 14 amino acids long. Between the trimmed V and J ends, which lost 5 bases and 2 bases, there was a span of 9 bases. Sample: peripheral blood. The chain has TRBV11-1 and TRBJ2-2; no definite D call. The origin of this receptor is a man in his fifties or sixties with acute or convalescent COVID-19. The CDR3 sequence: CASSPEYNTGELFF. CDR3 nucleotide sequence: TGTGCCAGCAGCCCAGAATATAACACCGGGGAGCTGTTTTTT.